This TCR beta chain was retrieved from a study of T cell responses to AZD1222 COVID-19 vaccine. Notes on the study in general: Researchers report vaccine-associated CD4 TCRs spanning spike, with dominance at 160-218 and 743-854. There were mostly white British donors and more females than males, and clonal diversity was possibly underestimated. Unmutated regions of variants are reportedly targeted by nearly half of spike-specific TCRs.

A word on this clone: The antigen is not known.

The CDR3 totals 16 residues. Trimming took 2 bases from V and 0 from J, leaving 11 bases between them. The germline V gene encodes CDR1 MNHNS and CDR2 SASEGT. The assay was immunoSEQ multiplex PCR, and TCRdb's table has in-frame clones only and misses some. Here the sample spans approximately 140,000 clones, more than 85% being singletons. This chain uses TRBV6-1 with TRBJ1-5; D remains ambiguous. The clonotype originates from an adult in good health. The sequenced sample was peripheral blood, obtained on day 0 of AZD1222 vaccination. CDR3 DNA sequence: TGTGCCAGCAGTGAATATAGACACCCTAGCAATCAGCCCCAGCATTTT. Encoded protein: CASSEYRHPSNQPQHF.